This T cell receptor (beta chain) was identified in a study of immune cell composition in non-small cell lung cancer. A remark on this clone: Antigen specificity is unknown.

Data came from immunoSEQ multiplex PCR; TCRdb stores just in-frame clones and leaves some out. The table lists 15,000 or so clones, about 69% of them singletons. Study-wide results and caveats: Lung adenocarcinomas had lower top 10 clone scores and clonality than squamous tumours. TIL tumour reactivity correlated with maximal tumour-associated clone frequency in adenocarcinoma.

This clonotype originated in a human donor with non-small cell lung cancer. Specimen: lung tumor tissue.

This CDR3 is CSASLRGTGELFF. CDR3 coding DNA: TGCAGCGCATCATTACGCGGCACCGGGGAGCTGTTTTTT. This sequence joins TRBV29-1 and TRBJ2-2; D call uncertain. There are 13 residues in the CDR3. Trimming cost V 7 bases and J 4 bases, with 13 bases left between them. Per germline, CDR1 SQVTM and CDR2 ANQGSEA.